This T cell receptor beta chain was sequenced for a study of beta chain features in type 1 diabetes. Across the whole study: Sorted cells examined across all samples numbered 85 million to 130 million.

Comments on this clone: Its target is not known. Other DNA sequences in the same sample also yield this CDR3.

Germline-derived CDR1 and CDR2 are KGHSH and LQKENI. The CDR3 has 14 residues. Trimming cost V 3 bases and J 1 base, with 6 bases left between them. Expressed TCRB transcripts got sequenced, as all isolated RNA was reverse transcribed. Naive, central memory and regulatory T cell samples averaged about 3.57 million reads. Here immunoSEQ multiplex PCR was the method, and the copy in TCRdb shows in-frame clones only, minus some. The sample records 300,000 to 450,000 clones, around 12% being singletons. The study's findings and limits: Sampled from patients, naive, central memory and Treg TCRB repertoires appeared more similar than those sampled from healthy donors. TCRB CDR3s were moderately but significantly shorter in Type 1 diabetes patients in all four CD4+ subsets.

This clonotype was obtained from a woman aged 18 to 35 with type 1 diabetes. The sequenced material came from naive CD4+ T cells from blood. The chain uses TRBV18 and TRBJ2-2, with D possibly TRBD1 on 5 matching bases. CDR3 in DNA: TGTGCCAGCTCACCCGGACAGAACACCGGGGAGCTGTTTTTT. It encodes CASSPGQNTGELFF.